This passage covers 8 T cell receptor beta chains from one sample sequenced in a study of vaccination and CD4 T cells after COVID-19. Sequencing of the DNA from cultured CD4+ T cells was carried out with the Oncomine TCR Beta short-read assay. One entry per CDR3 protein results from TCRdb running MiXCR on the PCR reads. The sample includes fewer than 9,500 distinct CDR3 sequences, about half of them seen just once. Treatment reported: 10-day PBMC culture with coronavirus spike peptide pools or control peptides (ViraFEST assay). According to the study, CD4+ T cells from the unexposed donor were gathered ahead of the COVID-19 pandemic (2011-2018). No antigen has been assigned to these receptors. The source material was CD4+ T cells from blood, cultured in vitro. The receptors stem from a human donor in good health.

This rearrangement joins TRBV6-5 to TRBJ1-3; a weak D match, TRBD1 (5 bases). This CDR3 is built from 17 residues. Trimming stripped 2 bases from V and 0 bases from J, with 14 bases between. Germline V CDR1 and CDR2: MNHEY, SVGAGI. DNA of the CDR3: TGTGCCAGCAGTTACAGGGGACCTCAGCACTCTGGAAACACCATATATTTT. It yields the protein CASSYRGPQHSGNTIYF.

The chain carries TRBV7-8 and TRBJ1-2; a possible D gene is TRBD1 (5 bases). The V end was cut by 1 base, the J end by 0 bases, with 9 bases between. The germline CDR1 and CDR2 sequences are SGHVS and FQNEAQ. The CDR3 length is 15 residues. The CDR3 is CASSLVAGTNYGYTF. Written as DNA, the CDR3 is TGTGCCAGCAGCTTAGTTGCAGGGACTAACTATGGCTACACCTTC.

The chain employs TRBV20-1 and TRBJ1-6, with D unclear. Trimming removed 5 bases from V and 9 bases from J, with 5 bases in between. Germline CDR1 is DFQATT and CDR2 is SNEGSKA (reference sequence). This CDR3 contains 10 residues. This chain's CDR3 is CSAGFSPLHF. Here the CDR3 DNA reads TGCAGTGCTGGGTTTTCACCCCTCCACTTT.

This clonotype has just a few counts. The chain employs TRBV20-1 and TRBJ1-3, with D perhaps matching TRBD1 (5 bases). The CDR3 is 12 residues long. Germline-derived CDR1 and CDR2 are DFQATT and SNEGSKA (reference sequence). V gave up 6 bases and J gave up 2 bases, with 8 bases separating them. Here the CDR3 DNA reads TGCAGTGCCGGGGGAGCTGGAAACACCATATATTTT. This gives the protein CSAGGAGNTIYF.

The chain links TRBV30 to TRBJ1-5; 10 bases align to TRBD1. The junction had 3 bases not matched to a gene; V was cut back by 3 bases and J by 1 base. The CDR3 contains 15 residues. Germline-derived CDR1 and CDR2 are GTSNPN and SVGIG (reference sequence). The CDR3 protein is CAWSEGQGSNQPQHF. The CDR3 coding sequence is TGTGCCTGGAGCGAGGGACAGGGGAGCAATCAGCCCCAGCATTTT.

The chain uses TRBV5-5 and TRBJ2-4; D ambiguous. The germline V and J ends were trimmed by 0 bases and 0 bases, with 10 bases remaining between them. CDR1 and CDR2 (germline): SGHKS, YYEKEE (reference sequence). The CDR3 consists of 16 residues. The CDR3 spells CASSLDPRLAKNIQYF. The CDR3 DNA reads as TGTGCCAGCAGCTTGGACCCCCGACTAGCCAAAAACATTCAGTACTTC.

The chain carries TRBV2 and TRBJ1-5, with a possible D match to TRBD1 (6 bases). The CDR3 runs to 13 residues. V was cut by 6 bases and J by 6 bases, with 12 bases left in between. Germline lookup yields CDR1 SNHLY and CDR2 FYNNEI. CDR3 nucleotide sequence: TGTGCCAGCAGGGGAGGGGGGGCTCAGCCCCAGCATTTT. Protein product: CASRGGGAQPQHF. The variable domain in full, completed from reference TRBV2 and TRBJ1-5, reads EPEVTQTPSHQVTQMGQEVILRCVPISNHLYFYWYRQILGQKVEFLVSFYNNEISEKSEIFDDQFSVERPDGSNFTLKIRSTKLEDSAMYFCASRGGGAQPQHFGDGTRLSIL.

A single count supports this clonotype. The chain couples TRBV20-1 to TRBJ1-5, with D perhaps TRBD1 (6 bases). The CDR3 is 15 amino acids. CDR1 DFQATT and CDR2 SNEGSKA come from the germline V gene (reference sequence). The ends were cut back, 5 bases at V and 7 bases at J, with 21 bases in the middle. The CDR3 DNA reads TGCAGTGCTGCCCGAACCCAGGGACAAAGGCAGCCCCAGCATTTT. Translated: CSAARTQGQRQPQHF.